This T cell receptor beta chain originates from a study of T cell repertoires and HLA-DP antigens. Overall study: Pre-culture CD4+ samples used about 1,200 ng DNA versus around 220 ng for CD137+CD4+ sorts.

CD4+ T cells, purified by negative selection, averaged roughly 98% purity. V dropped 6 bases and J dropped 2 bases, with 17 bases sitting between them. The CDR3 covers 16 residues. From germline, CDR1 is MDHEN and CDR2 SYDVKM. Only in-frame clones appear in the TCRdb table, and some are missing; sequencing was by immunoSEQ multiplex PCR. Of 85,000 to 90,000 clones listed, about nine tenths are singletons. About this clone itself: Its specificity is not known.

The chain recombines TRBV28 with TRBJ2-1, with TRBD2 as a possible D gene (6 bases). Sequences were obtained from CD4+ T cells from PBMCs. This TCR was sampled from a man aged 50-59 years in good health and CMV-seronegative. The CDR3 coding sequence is TGTGCCAGCAGCTCGGGACTCCAGTTTACCTACAATGAGCAGTTCTTC. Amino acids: CASSSGLQFTYNEQFF.